The T cell receptor beta chain under discussion was sequenced for a study of blood T cell repertoires in COVID-19. About the study: Samples representing acute and convalescent COVID-19 were sourced from the United States, Italy and Spain.

This clone was counted a few times. Study processing details: Estimates of nucleated cell counts were drawn from the amplification of reference gene primers. Produced via immunoSEQ multiplex PCR; TCRdb's table is partial and in-frame only. V and J calls plus clone size are reproduced from that table; the DNA served to infer D and trimming. The sample records a few hundred thousand clones, around 80% being singletons. Study members were between roughly 18 and 100 years old and lived in 20 to 30 US regions. Participant-given clinical history determined each cohort assignment. V lost 3 bases to trimming and J lost 3 bases, with 14 bases between them. CDR1 and CDR2 (germline): LNHDA, SQIVND (reference sequence). The CDR3 extends over 16 amino acids.

Sequencing was done on a sample of PBMCs or T cells enriched from blood (not recorded which). The rearrangement joins TRBV19 to TRBJ2-2; D may be TRBD2 (6 bases). This receptor was obtained from a middle-aged woman with acute COVID-19. In DNA form, the CDR3 reads TGTGCCAGTAGTATCGATCGGGGGTCGTACACCGGGGAGCTGTTTTTT. It is translated as CASSIDRGSYTGELFF.